Presented here are 13 T cell receptor beta chains from one specimen sequenced in a study of regulatory T cells in long-lasting Graves disease. The time point denotes: newly diagnosed GD, antithyroid drugs for less than 3 months. The TCR library used RNA extracted from PBMCs. CDR3 regions were amplified by Arm-PCR using iRepertoire HTBI primers to build TCR beta libraries. One entry per CDR3 protein, called by TCRdb with MiXCR from the multiplex PCR reads. The data show more than 300,000 distinct CDR3 sequences, around 15% seen once. These same records also appear under a second study, on T cells in Graves' hyperthyroidism and ophthalmopathy.

This specimen was peripheral blood mononuclear cells (PBMCs), taken at new diagnosis, from a patient treated with antithyroid drugs. These TCRs come from a woman aged 18-29 years with Graves disease.

This clonotype showed up many times. The chain uses TRBV2 and TRBJ2-7, with TRBD2 matching 15 bases. CDR3 size: 19 residues. Trimming cost V 4 bases and J 5 bases; bases outside gene matches: 15. CDR1 SNHLY and CDR2 FYNNEI come from the germline V gene. In DNA, the CDR3 is TGTGCCAGCAGTGCCAGCCGGACTAGCGGGAGGGCCAATAGGAACGAGCAGTACTTC. This translates into CASSASRTSGRANRNEQYF.

The chain uses TRBV19 and TRBJ1-1; no firm D call. V was shortened by 4 bases and J by 1 base, with 10 bases between the two germline ends. The germline CDR1 and CDR2 sequences are LNHDA and SQIVND (reference sequence). The CDR3 loop spans 14 amino acids. The CDR3 nucleotides read TGTGCCAGTAGTAAGAGACGGACGAACACTGAAGCTTTCTTT. The encoded protein is CASSKRRTNTEAFF.

This clonotype was found a few times. This chain connects TRBV6-9 to TRBJ1-2; D might be TRBD1 (5 bases). The CDR3 sequence is 15 residues long. Looked up from germline, CDR1 is MNHGY and CDR2 is SVAAGI. Trimming cost V 3 bases and J 4 bases, with 15 bases left between them. The CDR3 reads CASSYSRQTPYGYTF. CDR3 nucleotides: TGTGCCAGCAGTTACTCTAGACAGACCCCCTATGGCTACACCTTC.

This clonotype occurred many times. This chain links TRBV6-5 with TRBJ2-1; D not certain. This CDR3 region has 11 residues. V lost 4 bases to trimming and J lost 8 bases, with 6 bases between them. In germline, CDR1 is MNHEY, CDR2 SVGAGI. The DNA of the CDR3 is TGTGCCAGCAGTTTCACGGATGAGCAGTTCTTC. Translating gives CASSFTDEQFF.

The J gene is TRBJ1-4, the V gene TRBV5-1; 8 bases are shared with TRBD1. From germline, CDR1 is SGHRS and CDR2 YFSETQ. CDR3 length: 14 residues. The J segment lost 10 bases and the V segment lost 4 bases, leaving 9 bases of the junction unmatched. CDR3 residues: CASSQQGQGGKLFF. In DNA form, the CDR3 reads TGCGCCAGCAGCCAACAAGGACAGGGAGGAAAACTGTTTTTT.

This clonotype has at least ten counts. The gene calls are TRBV29-1 and TRBJ1-1; TRBD1 aligns across 8 bases. V shed 7 bases, J shed 8 bases, and the junction held 12 bases outside the gene matches. CDR1 is SQVTM and CDR2 is ANQGSEA in the germline V gene. CDR3 length: 13 residues. The CDR3 DNA reads as TGCAGCGCAAGTAAGACCGGGACAGGAGAAGCTTTCTTT. This translates into CSASKTGTGEAFF.

At least ten counts were recorded for this clonotype. Here the CDR3 DNA reads TGCAGTGCGTCGGAGGGGACAGGGGCTGGCTACACCTTC. Its protein product is CSASEGTGAGYTF. The chain couples TRBV20-1 to TRBJ1-2; 10 bases match TRBD1. J was trimmed by 7 bases and V by 6 bases; bases with no gene match: 8. The CDR3 totals 13 residues. The V gene's germline CDR1 is DFQATT and CDR2 SNEGSKA (reference sequence).

The V call is TRBV29-1, the J call TRBJ1-1; TRBD1 matches 8 bases. V shed 4 bases, J shed 4 bases, and the junction held 2 bases outside the gene matches. In germline, CDR1 is SQVTM, CDR2 ANQGSEA. The CDR3 consists of 12 residues. CDR3 sequence (DNA): TGCAGCGTTGGACAGGGGTCCACTGAAGCTTTCTTT. This sequence encodes CSVGQGSTEAFF. The full variable domain, rest sourced from reference TRBV29-1 and TRBJ1-1, is SAVISQKPSRDICQRGTSLTIQCQVDSQVTMMFWYRQQPGQSLTLIATANQGSEATYESGFVIDKFPISRPNLTFSTLTVSNMSPEDSSIYLCSVGQGSTEAFFGQGTRLTVV.

This clonotype has a count of ten or more. The chain combines TRBV5-1 with TRBJ2-7, with TRBD2 matching 7 bases. The ends lost 1 base at V and 2 bases at J; junction bases unmatched: 6. CDR1 is SGHRS, CDR2 YFSETQ, per germline. The CDR3 contains 15 residues. CDR3 nucleotides: TGCGCCAGCAGCTTGTCTCGCGGGAGCCCCTACGAGCAGTACTTC. Translated, it gives CASSLSRGSPYEQYF.

On this clonotype: With a much larger clone just one base away, this may be a read error. The CDR3 DNA reads TGCGCCAGCAGCTCGGATTCCACGTCTGAAGCTTTCTTT. Amino acids: CASSSDSTSEAFF. The chain combines TRBV5-1 with TRBJ1-1; D is unclear. This CDR3 is built from 13 residues. Trimming removed 3 bases at V and 6 bases at J, with 12 bases between. The germline gives CDR1 SGHRS, CDR2 YFSETQ.

This clonotype was counted ten times or more. This rearrangement joins TRBV9 to TRBJ2-7; D is uncertain. Between the trimmed V and J ends, which lost 2 bases and 2 bases, there was a span of 11 bases. The CDR3 length is 14 residues. The germline CDR1 and CDR2 sequences are SGDLS and YYNGEE. The CDR3 loop reads CASSVGSNTYEQYF. In nucleotides, the CDR3 is TGTGCCAGCAGCGTTGGGTCAAATACCTACGAGCAGTACTTC. Combining the CDR3 with reference TRBV9 and TRBJ2-7 gives the whole variable domain DSGVTQTPKHLITATGQRVTLRCSPRSGDLSVYWYQQSLDQGLQFLIQYYNGEERAKGNILERFSAQQFPDLHSELNLSSLELGDSALYFCASSVGSNTYEQYFGPGTRLTVT.

J is TRBJ2-5 and V is TRBV30, with TRBD2 matching over 16 bases. This CDR3 comprises 16 residues. Germline V CDR1 and CDR2: GTSNPN, SVGIG (reference sequence). Germline trimming cut 3 bases from V and 10 bases from J; bases unmatched to any gene: 11. CDR3 DNA: TGTGCCTGGAGCGGAAAGGGACTAGCGGGGGGGGGTGGCCAGTACTTC. Amino acids: CAWSGKGLAGGGGQYF. The full variable domain, rest sourced from reference TRBV30 and TRBJ2-5, is SQTIHQWPATLVQPVGSPLSLECTVEGTSNPNLYWYRQAAGRGLQLLFYSVGIGQISSEVPQNLSASRPQDRQFILSSKKLLLSDSGFYLCAWSGKGLAGGGGQYFGPGTRLLVL.

This clonotype was seen many times. The V gene is TRBV5-1, the J gene TRBJ1-1; D remains unclear. Trimming removed 0 bases from V and 2 bases from J, with 8 bases in between. The germline V gene encodes CDR1 SGHRS and CDR2 YFSETQ. The CDR3 contains 14 residues. The CDR3 protein is CASSLDTVNTEAFF. In nucleotides, the CDR3 is TGCGCCAGCAGCTTGGATACGGTAAACACTGAAGCTTTCTTT.